These T cell receptor beta chains were read from a single sample in a study of memory CD4+ T cells and cytomegalovirus serostatus. Method: immunoSEQ multiplex PCR; TCRdb's copy keeps in-frame clones and lacks some. The sample yields tens of thousands of clones, about 80% seen once. The sequenced material came from memory CD4+ T cells from blood. Source of these receptors: an adult in good health and CMV-seropositive. Each CDR3 is given with its conserved first and last residue.

j_call v_call cdr3_aa
TRBJ1-1 TRBV7-3 CASTSTPGIEAFF
TRBJ2-1 TRBV5-4 CASSFQGPEQFF
TRBJ2-2 TRBV28 CASSLGDRETGELFF
TRBJ2-1 TRBV29-1 CSVVAVRNEQFF
TRBJ2-6 TRBV5-6 CASSPPGPGANVLTF
TRBJ2-1 TRBV27 CASSGLAGGEDEQFF
TRBJ1-1 TRBV19 CASTNLDRYTEAFF
TRBJ2-3 TRBV30 CAWSEGDTQYF
TRBJ2-2 TRBV4-2 CASSQVARLAATGELFF
TRBJ1-1 TRBV9 CASSVGTQNTEAFF
TRBJ2-6 TRBV27 CASRSPSSGANVLTF
TRBJ2-1 TRBV5-1 CASRYPSGYNEQFF
TRBJ1-1 TRBV19 CASSNQGRAEAFF
TRBJ2-5 TRBV12-5 CASGGDRGETQYF
TRBJ2-2 TRBV28 CASSRIGATGELFF
TRBJ2-5 TRBV5-4 CASSLRGGDETQYF
TRBJ1-1 TRBV7-8 CASSLVVGSSMNTEAFF
TRBJ2-3 TRBV5-1 CASSLGLAESDTQYF
TRBJ1-4 TRBV27 CASGPTGQIKLFF
TRBJ2-7 TRBV15 CATSRDYQPEQYF
TRBJ1-1 TRBV10-3 CAIRGTAPNTEAFF
TRBJ2-3 TRBV18 CASSQGLAGDYPQYF
TRBJ1-1 TRBV28 CASLSGPGNTEAFF
TRBJ1-5 TRBV7-2 CASSLWAGYDQPQHF
TRBJ2-1 TRBV9 CASSGGLGGRVYNEQFF
TRBJ1-2 TRBV27 CASSPNRVDYGYTF
TRBJ2-7 TRBV4-2 CASSPSDSGRTYEQYF
TRBJ2-5 TRBV11-2 CASSETRGVETQYF
TRBJ1-2 TRBV19 CASKGGQGNYGYTF